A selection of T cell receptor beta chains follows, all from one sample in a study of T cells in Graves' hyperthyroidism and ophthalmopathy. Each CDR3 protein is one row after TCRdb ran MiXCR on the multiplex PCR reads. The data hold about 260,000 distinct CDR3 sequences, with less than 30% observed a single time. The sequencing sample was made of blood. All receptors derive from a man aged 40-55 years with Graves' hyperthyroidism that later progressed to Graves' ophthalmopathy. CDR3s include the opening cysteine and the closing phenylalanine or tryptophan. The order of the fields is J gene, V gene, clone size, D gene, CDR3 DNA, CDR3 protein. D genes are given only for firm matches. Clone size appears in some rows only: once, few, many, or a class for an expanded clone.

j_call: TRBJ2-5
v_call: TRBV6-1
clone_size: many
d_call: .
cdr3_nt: TGTGCCAGCAGTGGGAGGGACAGCTACCAAGAGACCCAGTACTTC
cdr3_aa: CASSGRDSYQETQYF

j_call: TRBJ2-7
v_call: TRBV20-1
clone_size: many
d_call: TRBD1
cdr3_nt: TGCAGTGCTAGAGCCGGCAGGGGGAGCTTCTACGAGCAGTACTTC
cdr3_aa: CSARAGRGSFYEQYF

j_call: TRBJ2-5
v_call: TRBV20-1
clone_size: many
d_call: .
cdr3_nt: TGCAGTGCTTGGGACTTTGTGCACCAAGAGACCCAGTACTTC
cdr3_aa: CSAWDFVHQETQYF

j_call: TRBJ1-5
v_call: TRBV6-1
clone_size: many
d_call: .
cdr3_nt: TGTGCCAGCAGTGAGCTCCCCGGGACTAATCAGCCCCAGCATTTT
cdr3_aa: CASSELPGTNQPQHF

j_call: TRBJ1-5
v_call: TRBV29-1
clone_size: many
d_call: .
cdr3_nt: TGCAGCGTTGGGATACAGGGTACGGGTCAGCCCCAGCATTTT
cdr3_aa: CSVGIQGTGQPQHF

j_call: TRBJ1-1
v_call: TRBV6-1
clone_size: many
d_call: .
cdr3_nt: TGTGCCAGCGCAAACCTAATGAACACTGAAGCTTTCTTT
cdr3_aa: CASANLMNTEAFF

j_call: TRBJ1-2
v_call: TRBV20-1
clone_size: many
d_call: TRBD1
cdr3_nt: TGCAGTGCTACCACCGACAGGGGGCTTGGCTACACCTTC
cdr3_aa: CSATTDRGLGYTF

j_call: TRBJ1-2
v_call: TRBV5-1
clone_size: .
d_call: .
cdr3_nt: TGCGCCACCCGTGGCAGCTCCTATGGCTACACCTTC
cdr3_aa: CATRGSSYGYTF

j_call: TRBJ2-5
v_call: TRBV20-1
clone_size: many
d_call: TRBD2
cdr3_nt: TGCAGTGCACCGGGACTAGCGGGAGGAGAGACCCAGTACTTC
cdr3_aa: CSAPGLAGGETQYF

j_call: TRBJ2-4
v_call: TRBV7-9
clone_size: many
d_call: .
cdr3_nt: TGTGCCAGCAGTCGGGCGGGCGGCATACAAAACATTCAGTACTTC
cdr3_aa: CASSRAGGIQNIQYF

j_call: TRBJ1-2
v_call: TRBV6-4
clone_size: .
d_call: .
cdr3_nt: TGTGCCAGCAACCGCGACAGAGCTAACTATGGCTACACCTTC
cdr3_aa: CASNRDRANYGYTF

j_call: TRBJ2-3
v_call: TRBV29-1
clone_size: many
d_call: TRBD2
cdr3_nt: TGCAGCGTTGAGACTAGCGACACAGATACGCAGTATTTT
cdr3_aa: CSVETSDTDTQYF

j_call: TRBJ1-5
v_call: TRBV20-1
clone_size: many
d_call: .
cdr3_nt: TGCAGTGCTAGGACGGGCAATCAGCCCCAGCATTTT
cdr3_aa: CSARTGNQPQHF

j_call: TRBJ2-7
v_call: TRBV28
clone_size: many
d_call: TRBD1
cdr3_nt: TGTGCCAGCCGCGACCGGGGACAGGGGGCTTACGAGCAGTACTTC
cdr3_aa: CASRDRGQGAYEQYF

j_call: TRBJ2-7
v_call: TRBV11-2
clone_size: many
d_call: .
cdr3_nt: TGTGCCAGCAGCTTATCTCAAAACTACGAGCAGTACTTC
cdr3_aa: CASSLSQNYEQYF

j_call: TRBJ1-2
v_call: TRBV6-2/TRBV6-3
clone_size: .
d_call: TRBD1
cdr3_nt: TGTGCCAGCAGCCCTTCCAGGGGGAATGGCTACACCTTC
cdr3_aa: CASSPSRGNGYTF

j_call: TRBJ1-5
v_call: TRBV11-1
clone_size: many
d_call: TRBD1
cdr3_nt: TGTGCCAGCAGCCTTACCGGGACAGGGGGAAGTCAGCCCCAGCATTTT
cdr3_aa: CASSLTGTGGSQPQHF

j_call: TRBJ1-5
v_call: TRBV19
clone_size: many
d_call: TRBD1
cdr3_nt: TGTGCCAGTAAACGGACAGGGATTAATCAGCCCCAGCATTTT
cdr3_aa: CASKRTGINQPQHF

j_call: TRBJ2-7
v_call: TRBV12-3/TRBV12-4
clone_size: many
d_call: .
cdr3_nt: TGTGCCAGCACCCTCCAGGGCTTCGCTACCGAGCAGTACTTC
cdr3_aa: CASTLQGFATEQYF

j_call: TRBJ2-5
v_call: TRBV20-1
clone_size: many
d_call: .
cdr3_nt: TGCAGTGGTAGTTGGGGCAAAGAGACCCAGTACTTC
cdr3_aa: CSGSWGKETQYF

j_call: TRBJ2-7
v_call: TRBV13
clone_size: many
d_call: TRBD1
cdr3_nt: TGTGCCAGCAGCCCGGGACAGTACTCTTCCTACGAGCAGTACTTC
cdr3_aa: CASSPGQYSSYEQYF

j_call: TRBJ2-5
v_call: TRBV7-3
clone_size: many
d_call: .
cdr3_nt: TGTGCCAGCAGCCTAGGCGTCGGTGAGACCCAGTACTTC
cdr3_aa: CASSLGVGETQYF

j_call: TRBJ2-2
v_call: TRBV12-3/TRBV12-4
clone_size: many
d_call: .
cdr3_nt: TGTGCCAGCAGTTTCGGTCTCGGGGAGCTGTTTTTT
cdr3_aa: CASSFGLGELFF

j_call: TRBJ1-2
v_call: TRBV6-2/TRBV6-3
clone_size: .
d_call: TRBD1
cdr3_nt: TGTGCCAGCAGTTACCTACTGACAGGGCGCTATGGCTACACCTTC
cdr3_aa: CASSYLLTGRYGYTF

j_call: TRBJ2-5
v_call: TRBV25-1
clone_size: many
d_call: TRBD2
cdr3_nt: TGTGCCAGCAGTGATTCCAAGACTAGCGAAGAGACCCAGTACTTC
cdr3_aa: CASSDSKTSEETQYF

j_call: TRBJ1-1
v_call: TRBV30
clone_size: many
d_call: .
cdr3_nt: TGTGCCTGGGACCGGGACACTGAAGCTTTCTTT
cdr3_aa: CAWDRDTEAFF